The sequence of this TCR beta chain was determined in a study of shared clonotypes between healthy human individuals. Sequencing was performed with immunoSEQ multiplex PCR; in TCRdb, only in-frame clones are kept and a portion is missing. The table lists approximately 470,000 clones, about 78% of them singletons. This CDR3 region has 14 residues. V was shortened by 2 bases and J by 7 bases, with 11 bases between the two germline ends. The germline gives CDR1 MRHNA, CDR2 SNTAGT. The receptor was isolated from a woman in her forties in good health. Some clones in this sample may be carry-over from other donors' samples. Material: PBMCs. V usage is TRBV6-4 and J usage is TRBJ2-2; D assignment may be TRBD1 or TRBD2 (5 bases each). CDR3 amino acids: CASSDGTEGGELFF. The CDR3 nucleotides are TGTGCCAGCAGTGACGGGACGGAAGGCGGGGAGCTGTTTTTT.